Listed below are T cell receptor beta chains from one sample, sequenced in a study of blood T cell repertoires in COVID-19. The protocol was immunoSEQ multiplex PCR, while the TCRdb copy is restricted to in-frame clones and leaves out a portion. The sample consists of 35,000 to 45,000 clones, about 88% of them appearing once. The sequenced material came from peripheral blood. The receptors originated from a human donor in a cohort sampled during active COVID-19. Each CDR3 is given without its conserved first and last residue. The order of the fields is J gene, V gene, CDR3 protein.

TRBJ1-2	TRBV4-1	ASSQDGTVGNYGYT
TRBJ2-7	TRBV4-1	ASSQDVRQYEQY
TRBJ2-5	TRBV5-1	ASSDGGSQETQY
TRBJ1-5	TRBV18	ASSPREDQPQH
TRBJ1-1	TRBV9	ASSGGHLNTEAF
TRBJ2-1	TRBV29-1	SAWSLAGNNEQF
TRBJ2-2	TRBV30	AWRPGWGELF
TRBJ1-2	TRBV12-2	ASRPSSPLRDYGYT
TRBJ2-3	TRBV9	ASSVGAGDTQY
TRBJ1-2	TRBV5-6	ASSFYGSGYT
TRBJ1-1	TRBV6-2/TRBV6-3	ASSYTKQPNTEAF
TRBJ1-6	TRBV18	ASSPGGGRNNSPLH
TRBJ1-1	TRBV10-3	ATKIGTGNTEAF
TRBJ1-1	TRBV28	ASRFPFTGGDEAF
TRBJ1-2	TRBV7-9	ASSPEARRDGYT
TRBJ1-2	TRBV27	ASSFLKDRVNRYGYT
TRBJ1-1	TRBV2	ASSERPEGQEAF
TRBJ1-1	TRBV12-3/TRBV12-4	ASSFAGRDH
TRBJ1-2	TRBV19	ASSMRGYGYT
TRBJ1-6	TRBV5-1	ASSIGQSSYNSPLH
TRBJ2-1	TRBV6-5	ASSYFGTYNEQF
TRBJ1-2	TRBV3-1/TRBV3-2	ASTFFGGDGYT
TRBJ2-7	TRBV10-3	AISEGEGYEQY
TRBJ1-6	TRBV20-1	SASNRDRSDSPLH
TRBJ1-1	TRBV5-4	ASSLATSMNTEAF
TRBJ2-3	TRBV7-2	ASSSRTGGDTQY
TRBJ1-5	TRBV25-1	ASSVVGQPQH
TRBJ1-2	TRBV21-1	ASSKLPGRSYT
TRBJ2-2	TRBV5-1	ASSLTGQGGSGELF
TRBJ2-6	TRBV9	ASSPSGGGANVLT
TRBJ1-5	TRBV6-5	ASSAGVRQPQH
TRBJ1-5	TRBV13	ASSLGGRRQPQH
TRBJ2-1	TRBV11-2	ASSRRTPGQGKLYNEQF
TRBJ2-3	TRBV5-6	ASSLSHAGAGDTQY
TRBJ1-2	TRBV19	ASSIKPGGYYGYT
TRBJ2-2	TRBV28	ASSSWGDDGELF
TRBJ1-3	TRBV2	ASSEGHTSGNTIY
TRBJ2-3	TRBV7-9	ASSSLTGTGDVTDTQY
TRBJ1-2	TRBV24-1	ATSGRGGGYT
TRBJ1-1	TRBV6-2/TRBV6-3	ASSWGQGSGAF
TRBJ1-4	TRBV7-2	ASSSSGTGANEKLF
TRBJ1-4	TRBV3-1/TRBV3-2	ASSQGPNEKLF
TRBJ2-7	TRBV5-5	ASSWEVGVGGEQY
TRBJ1-1	TRBV6-5	ASNKQGLNTEAF
TRBJ2-7	TRBV7-8	ASSLMDSAYEQY
TRBJ1-6	TRBV7-2	ASSLFTASPLH
TRBJ2-2	TRBV5-6	ASSTLRGANTGELF
TRBJ2-7	TRBV4-1	ASSQGAGAYEQY
TRBJ2-3	TRBV3-1/TRBV3-2	ASSPAGAIADTQY
TRBJ1-1	TRBV29-1	SAPTGGGNTEAF
TRBJ2-5	TRBV5-4	ASSPSLAGGVKTQY
TRBJ2-3	TRBV13	ASSPQWGGAESVDTQY
TRBJ1-2	TRBV3-1/TRBV3-2	ASSLETINYGYT
TRBJ1-3	TRBV6-2/TRBV6-3	ASSFGPIYSGNTIY